This TCR beta chain was observed in a study of blood T cell repertoires in COVID-19. About the study: COVID-19 samples, acute and convalescent, were from the United States, Italy and Spain. The analysed material was cDNA or gDNA that came from T cells, B-cell-depleted T cells, or PBMCs.

Original data processing: How many nucleated cells were present was estimated from reference gene primer amplification. The data were produced by immunoSEQ multiplex PCR, yet TCRdb's version contains in-frame clones alone and is incomplete. Clone size and V and J calls were adopted from that table, with D and trimming inferred from the DNA. The sample has roughly 100,000 clones; about 86% are singletons. V dropped 3 bases and J dropped 2; count of bases not matched to a gene: 7. From germline, CDR1 is SGHRS and CDR2 YFSETQ. CDR3 length: 18 residues. The origin of this receptor is a human donor in a cohort sampled during active COVID-19. The rearrangement uses TRBV5-1 and TRBJ2-1; TRBD2 agrees at 14 bases. Sequencing input: peripheral blood. CDR3 coding DNA: TGCGCCAGCAGCTGGGGACTAGCGGGGGCGGGGGCCTACAATGAGCAGTTCTTC. Residues: CASSWGLAGAGAYNEQFF.